The present entry profiles one TCR beta chain with its context. The antigen is unknown. The record originates from a study of shared clonotypes between healthy human individuals. Study at large: Samples came from a couple of female and a few male donors aged 18 to 49. Findings and limits, study-wide: Clonotype sharing across a handful of donors was observed for 5% to 6.5% of naive CD4 clonotypes.

Produced via immunoSEQ multiplex PCR; TCRdb's table is partial and in-frame only. The sample consists of some 2.3 million clones, 90% to 95% of them appearing once. Trimming pared 4 bases from V and 5 bases from J, leaving 12 bases between. The germline V gene has CDR1 SGHTA and CDR2 FQGTGA. CDR3 length: 14 residues. Donors were Caucasian adults residing in Nashville, Tennessee, USA. In the CD4+ fraction, cells were divided into CD45RA+ naive and CD45RA-negative memory subsets. The sequenced sample was naive CD4+ T cells from PBMCs. As to subset: CD45RA+ positively selected. This chain links TRBV7-3 with TRBJ2-1; D is possibly TRBD2 (6 bases). The receptor's source is a man in his late teens or twenties in good health. Some clones in this sample may be carry-over from other donors' samples. CDR3 nucleotides: TGTGCCAGCAGCTCCGGGACTCCCAACAATGAGCAGTTCTTC. This translates into CASSSGTPNNEQFF.